The 6 T cell receptor beta chains below come from one sample, sequenced in a study of T cell responses to AZD1222 COVID-19 vaccine (dated by TCRdb to the early 2020s). Library method: the immunoSEQ multiplex PCR assay. TCRdb took over this immuneACCESS table, retaining in-frame rearrangements with V and J assigned. Such tables are incomplete; in checked studies, under half of the missing clones stem from an unresolved V gene, and the remainder is unexplained. The sample yields about 150,000 clones; approximately 91% were counted once. The ten largest clones take up approximately 7.2% of the sample. Taken with the paper, the label for time point translates to: sample from adult after SARS-CoV-2 infection, after symptom onset. The sample consisted of peripheral blood, taken after recovery from COVID-19. These receptors were collected from an adult who had recovered from COVID-19.

This sequence joins TRBV5-4 and TRBJ2-2, with 9 bases matching TRBD2. Germline assignment: CDR1 SGHNT and CDR2 YYREEE (reference sequence). The CDR3 is made up of 17 amino acids. The trim removed 4 bases at V and 4 bases at J, leaving 11 bases unmatched. The CDR3 DNA follows: TGTGCCAGCAGCCCCCTGGGGCGGGGGGGCCCCACCGGGGAGCTGTTTTTT. Its protein product is CASSPLGRGGPTGELFF.

The chain combines TRBV7-8 with TRBJ2-7; D gene ambiguous. CDR1 and CDR2 from the germline V gene are SGHVS and FQNEAQ. The V gene lost 3 bases and the J gene lost 5 bases, with 8 bases spanning the gap. CDR3 length equals 12 residues. In DNA form, the CDR3 reads TGTGCCAGCAGCTTGACTTTAAACGAGCAGTACTTC. Translating it yields CASSLTLNEQYF.

The chain links TRBV9 to TRBJ2-1; unclear D gene. The CDR3 is 15 residues long. V was cut by 3 bases and J by 6 bases, with 16 bases left in between. The germline CDR1 and CDR2 sequences are SGDLS and YYNGEE. The DNA for the CDR3 is TGTGCCAGCAGCGATGGACGGACCTTCGGCAATGAGCAGTTCTTC. Its protein is CASSDGRTFGNEQFF.

This rearrangement joins TRBV5-1 to TRBJ1-1; unclear D gene. The V gene's germline CDR1 is SGHRS and CDR2 YFSETQ. The V gene lost 1 base and the J gene lost 1 base, with 5 bases spanning the gap. CDR3 length: 13 residues. CDR3 DNA sequence: TGCGCCAGCAGCTTGCACCAGAACACTGAAGCTTTCTTT. This sequence encodes CASSLHQNTEAFF.

The chain employs TRBV18 and TRBJ2-7, with 7 bases aligning to TRBD2. The CDR3 is 15 residues long. With 5 bases clipped from V and 0 bases from J, the junction kept 7 bases outside the gene matches. CDR1 is KGHSH and CDR2 is LQKENI in the germline V gene. The CDR3 DNA is TGTGCCAGCTCAGTCTCTAGCGGATCCTCCTACGAGCAGTACTTC. Amino acid sequence: CASSVSSGSSYEQYF.

The rearrangement uses TRBV5-6 and TRBJ2-7, with D perhaps matching TRBD1 (6 bases). V was shortened by 6 bases and J by 2 bases, with 18 bases between the two germline ends. The CDR3 extends over 15 amino acids. Germline V CDR1 and CDR2: SGHDT, YYEEEE. For the CDR3, the DNA is TGTGCCAGCACTCGAAAGGCAGGGGTCCCCTACGAGCAGTACTTC. This gives the protein CASTRKAGVPYEQYF.